These T cell receptor beta chains were read from a single sample in a study of regulatory T cells in long-lasting Graves disease. TCRdb passed the multiplex PCR reads through MiXCR, listing each CDR3 protein once. The sample lists roughly 420,000 distinct CDR3 sequences; roughly 15% were seen once. These data were likewise used in another study, on T cells in Graves' hyperthyroidism and ophthalmopathy.

This material consisted of peripheral blood mononuclear cells (PBMCs), taken at new diagnosis, from a patient treated with antithyroid drugs. The receptor source for this set is a woman between 50 and 59 years old with Graves disease. Each CDR3 is given with its conserved first and last residue. The order of the fields is J gene, clone size, D gene, V gene, CDR3 DNA, CDR3 protein. D genes are given only for firm matches. Some rows mark clone size as missing; the rest say once, few, many or name a class of expanded clone.

J gene: TRBJ2-1
clone size: few
D gene: TRBD2
V gene: TRBV7-3
CDR3 DNA: TGTGCCAGCAGCTTTGGACTAGCATACTACAATGAGCAGTTCTTC
CDR3 protein: CASSFGLAYYNEQFF

J gene: TRBJ1-5
clone size: many
D gene: .
V gene: TRBV7-9
CDR3 DNA: TGTGCCAGCAGCTTAGACGCTCGGCCCCAGCATTTT
CDR3 protein: CASSLDARPQHF

J gene: TRBJ2-5
clone size: few
D gene: TRBD1
V gene: TRBV19
CDR3 DNA: TGTGCCAGTAGTATAGATCCCCCTGGACAGGGTCAGGGGACCCAGTACTTC
CDR3 protein: CASSIDPPGQGQGTQYF

J gene: TRBJ2-1
clone size: many
D gene: .
V gene: TRBV6-9
CDR3 DNA: TGTGCCAGCAGTTACATGCCCAGCTCCTACAATGAGCAGTTCTTC
CDR3 protein: CASSYMPSSYNEQFF

J gene: TRBJ2-1
clone size: few
D gene: TRBD2
V gene: TRBV9
CDR3 DNA: TGTGCCAGCAGCGAGGTTGGGACTACCAATGAGCAGTTCTTC
CDR3 protein: CASSEVGTTNEQFF

J gene: TRBJ2-7
clone size: many
D gene: TRBD1
V gene: TRBV5-1
CDR3 DNA: TGCGCCAGCAGCTTGGACCCTACAGGGTCAACAGGGGGCGAGCAGTACTTC
CDR3 protein: CASSLDPTGSTGGEQYF

J gene: TRBJ1-1
clone size: many
D gene: .
V gene: TRBV4-1
CDR3 DNA: TGCGCCAGCAGCCAAGATTATGGAGAGAACACTGAAGCTTTCTTT
CDR3 protein: CASSQDYGENTEAFF

J gene: TRBJ2-7
clone size: .
D gene: TRBD2
V gene: TRBV28
CDR3 DNA: TGTGCCAGCAGTTTGGGAACTAGCGGGAGAGGCTCCTACGAGCAGTACTTC
CDR3 protein: CASSLGTSGRGSYEQYF

J gene: TRBJ1-6
clone size: few
D gene: .
V gene: TRBV4-1
CDR3 DNA: TGCGCCAGCAGCCAACAAAATTCACCCCTCCACTTT
CDR3 protein: CASSQQNSPLHF

J gene: TRBJ1-1
clone size: many
D gene: TRBD1
V gene: TRBV12-3/TRBV12-4
CDR3 DNA: TGTGCCAGCGAACACCAGGGGGGTAACACTGAAGCTTTCTTT
CDR3 protein: CASEHQGGNTEAFF

J gene: TRBJ2-1
clone size: many
D gene: TRBD2
V gene: TRBV28
CDR3 DNA: TGTGCCAGCAGCCTTGGCGGGGGGGTATCCTACAATGAGCAGTTCTTC
CDR3 protein: CASSLGGGVSYNEQFF

J gene: TRBJ2-1
clone size: many
D gene: .
V gene: TRBV30
CDR3 DNA: TGTGCCTGGAGTGTCCTCCCCGCCCATAATGGGAATGAGCAGTTCTTC
CDR3 protein: CAWSVLPAHNGNEQFF

J gene: TRBJ2-2
clone size: .
D gene: TRBD2
V gene: TRBV4-1
CDR3 DNA: TGCGCCAGCAGCCAAGATCCGGGACTAGCGGGAGGAGGGACCGGGGAGCTGTTTTTT
CDR3 protein: CASSQDPGLAGGGTGELFF

J gene: TRBJ2-3
clone size: many
D gene: .
V gene: TRBV11-2
CDR3 DNA: TGTGCCAGCAGCGCGACGGTACGACGGCGCACAGATACGCAGTATTTT
CDR3 protein: CASSATVRRRTDTQYF

J gene: TRBJ2-1
clone size: many
D gene: TRBD2
V gene: TRBV7-6
CDR3 DNA: TGTGCCAGCAGCATCGGGACTAGTGAGTACAATGAGCAGTTCTTC
CDR3 protein: CASSIGTSEYNEQFF

J gene: TRBJ1-6
clone size: few
D gene: .
V gene: TRBV4-1
CDR3 DNA: TGCGCCAGCAGCCAAGATTCGAAGTGGGCCCTCCACTTT
CDR3 protein: CASSQDSKWALHF

J gene: TRBJ2-7
clone size: many
D gene: TRBD1
V gene: TRBV11-2
CDR3 DNA: TGTGCCAGCAGCTTGGGGACAGTAGCCTACGAGCAGTACTTC
CDR3 protein: CASSLGTVAYEQYF

J gene: TRBJ2-1
clone size: many
D gene: TRBD2
V gene: TRBV28
CDR3 DNA: TGTGCCAGCAGTCCGTTAACCGGTAGCGGGAGTGGCTATGAGCAGTTCTTC
CDR3 protein: CASSPLTGSGSGYEQFF

J gene: TRBJ2-1
clone size: many
D gene: TRBD2
V gene: TRBV28
CDR3 DNA: TGTGCCAGCAGTCGCCGGACAGGAAGACTAGCGGGAGGTGGGGAGCAGTTCTTC
CDR3 protein: CASSRRTGRLAGGGEQFF

J gene: TRBJ2-3
clone size: many
D gene: TRBD2
V gene: TRBV7-8
CDR3 DNA: TGTGCCAGCAGCGACGGACTAGCGGGAGGGCCGAGTACGCAGTATTTT
CDR3 protein: CASSDGLAGGPSTQYF

J gene: TRBJ2-3
clone size: .
D gene: .
V gene: TRBV6-4
CDR3 DNA: TGTGCCAGCAGTGACTCAGCAGGGGGGGGAAGCACAGATACGCAGTATTTT
CDR3 protein: CASSDSAGGGSTDTQYF

J gene: TRBJ2-1
clone size: .
D gene: .
V gene: TRBV19
CDR3 DNA: TGTGCCAGTAGTATGCTAGCGCAAACTTACAATGAGCAGTTCTTC
CDR3 protein: CASSMLAQTYNEQFF

J gene: TRBJ1-2
clone size: .
D gene: TRBD1
V gene: TRBV19
CDR3 DNA: TGTGCCAGTAGTATCACAGGGGGCTCGAGCTATGGCTACACCTTC
CDR3 protein: CASSITGGSSYGYTF

J gene: TRBJ1-3
clone size: .
D gene: .
V gene: TRBV19
CDR3 DNA: TGTGCCAGTAGCCAGGACTCCGACTCTGGAAACACCATATATTTT
CDR3 protein: CASSQDSDSGNTIYF

J gene: TRBJ2-7
clone size: .
D gene: TRBD1
V gene: TRBV30
CDR3 DNA: TGTGCCTCGGGCCTACAGGGGCGACGCTACGAACAGTACTTC
CDR3 protein: CASGLQGRRYEQYF

J gene: TRBJ2-1
clone size: .
D gene: TRBD2
V gene: TRBV2
CDR3 DNA: TGTGCCACCCCCGGTACTAGCGGGGCCTACAATGAGCAGTTCTTC
CDR3 protein: CATPGTSGAYNEQFF

J gene: TRBJ2-7
clone size: many
D gene: .
V gene: TRBV5-1
CDR3 DNA: TGCGCCAGCAGCTTAATCCCCCGATCAGGTTCCTACGAGCAGTACTTC
CDR3 protein: CASSLIPRSGSYEQYF

J gene: TRBJ1-2
clone size: many
D gene: .
V gene: TRBV12-3/TRBV12-4
CDR3 DNA: TGTGCCAGCAGACAGGATGTCTATGGCTACACCTTC
CDR3 protein: CASRQDVYGYTF

J gene: TRBJ2-2
clone size: many
D gene: .
V gene: TRBV6-1
CDR3 DNA: TGTGCCAGCAAACGACGCTTAATGCGGGGGCCGAACACCGGGGAGCTGTTTTTT
CDR3 protein: CASKRRLMRGPNTGELFF

J gene: TRBJ1-5
clone size: many
D gene: .
V gene: TRBV6-5
CDR3 DNA: TGTGCCAGCAGTTACTCGGGTTGGCAGAATAGCAATCAGCCCCAGCATTTT
CDR3 protein: CASSYSGWQNSNQPQHF

J gene: TRBJ2-6
clone size: .
D gene: TRBD1
V gene: TRBV19
CDR3 DNA: TGTGCCGGTAGTTCTCATAGGGGGCCTGGGGCCAACGTCCTGACTTTC
CDR3 protein: CAGSSHRGPGANVLTF

J gene: TRBJ2-2
clone size: few
D gene: .
V gene: TRBV20-1
CDR3 DNA: TGCAGTGCTAGAGCCTTTCAGGGGCAACCGAACACCGGGGAGCTGTTTTTT
CDR3 protein: CSARAFQGQPNTGELFF

J gene: TRBJ2-3
clone size: .
D gene: .
V gene: TRBV10-3
CDR3 DNA: TGTGCCATCAGTGAGCTGGGCACAGATACGCAGTATTTT
CDR3 protein: CAISELGTDTQYF

J gene: TRBJ1-5
clone size: many
D gene: .
V gene: TRBV20-1
CDR3 DNA: TGCAGTGCTACCCCACAGGGTGGATGGAATCAGCCCCAGCATTTT
CDR3 protein: CSATPQGGWNQPQHF

J gene: TRBJ2-1
clone size: .
D gene: .
V gene: TRBV6-1
CDR3 DNA: TGTGCCAGCAGAAAGTCAGCGAATGAGCAGTTCTTC
CDR3 protein: CASRKSANEQFF

J gene: TRBJ2-3
clone size: many
D gene: .
V gene: TRBV2
CDR3 DNA: TGTGCCAGCAGCACGCAGCGAGATACGCAGTATTTT
CDR3 protein: CASSTQRDTQYF

J gene: TRBJ2-7
clone size: many
D gene: .
V gene: TRBV2
CDR3 DNA: TGTGCCAGCAGTGAACAGGGCACCCCCTACGAGCAGTACTTC
CDR3 protein: CASSEQGTPYEQYF

J gene: TRBJ2-4
clone size: few
D gene: TRBD1
V gene: TRBV2
CDR3 DNA: TGTGCCAGCACCTTCGGACAGGAAAACATTCAGTACTTC
CDR3 protein: CASTFGQENIQYF

J gene: TRBJ1-5
clone size: .
D gene: .
V gene: TRBV6-2/TRBV6-3
CDR3 DNA: TGTGCCAGCAGTGAATCGGACCGATCGGGGCCCAATCAGCCCCAGCATTTT
CDR3 protein: CASSESDRSGPNQPQHF

J gene: TRBJ2-1
clone size: .
D gene: TRBD1
V gene: TRBV20-1
CDR3 DNA: TGCAGTGCTAGCGACAGGGGCAGCGACAATGAGCAGTTCTTC
CDR3 protein: CSASDRGSDNEQFF

J gene: TRBJ2-7
clone size: few
D gene: TRBD2
V gene: TRBV3-1
CDR3 DNA: TGTGCCAGCAGCCAAGAAATAAATCCGGGACTAGTATCCTACGAGCAGTACTTC
CDR3 protein: CASSQEINPGLVSYEQYF

J gene: TRBJ2-3
clone size: few
D gene: TRBD2
V gene: TRBV20-1
CDR3 DNA: TGCAGCGGAGTTCATGAGACTAGCGGGAGTCGGATAGATACGCAGTATTTT
CDR3 protein: CSGVHETSGSRIDTQYF

J gene: TRBJ2-2
clone size: few
D gene: TRBD1
V gene: TRBV27
CDR3 DNA: TGTGCCAGCAAACCCCCGGCAGGGGGCAACACCGGGGAGCTGTTTTTT
CDR3 protein: CASKPPAGGNTGELFF

J gene: TRBJ1-1
clone size: many
D gene: .
V gene: TRBV3-1
CDR3 DNA: TGTGCCAGCAGCCAACAGGACAGGAACACTGAAGCTTTCTTT
CDR3 protein: CASSQQDRNTEAFF

J gene: TRBJ1-3
clone size: few
D gene: .
V gene: TRBV3-1
CDR3 DNA: TGTGCCAGCAGCTTTGAGTCCTCTGGAAACACCATATATTTT
CDR3 protein: CASSFESSGNTIYF

J gene: TRBJ2-7
clone size: few
D gene: TRBD2
V gene: TRBV20-1
CDR3 DNA: TGCAGTGCTCTCGATGGACTTGCGGGAGGGCCCGAGCAGTACTTC
CDR3 protein: CSALDGLAGGPEQYF

J gene: TRBJ2-1
clone size: few
D gene: TRBD2
V gene: TRBV5-1
CDR3 DNA: TGCGCCAGCAGCATCGGGACTAGCGGAATTCTATCCTACAATGAGCAGTTCTTC
CDR3 protein: CASSIGTSGILSYNEQFF

J gene: TRBJ1-5
clone size: many
D gene: .
V gene: TRBV7-9
CDR3 DNA: TGTGCCAGCAGCGGCGACGGTTACAATCAGCCCCAGCATTTT
CDR3 protein: CASSGDGYNQPQHF

J gene: TRBJ2-7
clone size: many
D gene: TRBD1
V gene: TRBV28
CDR3 DNA: TGTGCCAGCAGTCCGGGACAGCGACGGAGGAAGTACTTC
CDR3 protein: CASSPGQRRRKYF

J gene: TRBJ2-7
clone size: many
D gene: .
V gene: TRBV2
CDR3 DNA: TGTGCCAGCAGTGGGCAGGGATACTACGAGCAGTACTTC
CDR3 protein: CASSGQGYYEQYF

J gene: TRBJ1-2
clone size: .
D gene: .
V gene: TRBV14
CDR3 DNA: TGTGCCAGCAGCCAGTTAACAGTCCCCTATGGCTACACCTTC
CDR3 protein: CASSQLTVPYGYTF

J gene: TRBJ2-5
clone size: few
D gene: .
V gene: TRBV11-2
CDR3 DNA: TGTGCCAGCAGCCCTCGGCGGGCAGAACACCAAGAGACCCAGTACTTC
CDR3 protein: CASSPRRAEHQETQYF

J gene: TRBJ2-3
clone size: few
D gene: .
V gene: TRBV10-2
CDR3 DNA: TGCGCCAGCAGTGTGGGTGACAGTGCAGATACGCAGTATTTT
CDR3 protein: CASSVGDSADTQYF